A selection of T cell receptor beta chains follows, all from one sample in a study of cytomegalovirus exposure and HLA in healthy donors. The method was immunoSEQ multiplex PCR; TCRdb's version includes in-frame clones alone and lacks a portion of them. Of about 270,000 clones in the sample, approximately 83% were seen once. The source material was PBMCs. Receptor source: a woman in her late teens or twenties in good health and CMV-seronegative. Both conserved end residues are part of each CDR3. D genes are given only for firm matches. The size field is filled for only some rows; it gives once, few, many or a size class.

v_call	clone_size	d_call	j_call	cdr3_length	cdr3_aa	cdr3_nt
TRBV30	.	.	TRBJ1-1	15	CAWSLGRRRNTEAFF	TGTGCCTGGAGCCTGGGGAGAAGGAGGAACACTGAAGCTTTCTTT
TRBV7-8	.	.	TRBJ1-2	15	CASSPRDPQWGGYTF	TGTGCCAGCAGCCCGCGGGATCCCCAATGGGGAGGCTACACCTTC
TRBV7-2	.	TRBD1	TRBJ1-2	15	CASSSGTGAYYGYTF	TGTGCCAGCAGTTCCGGGACAGGGGCTTACTATGGCTACACCTTC
TRBV11-3	.	TRBD1	TRBJ2-3	19	CASRAPGQGLAGSTDTQYF	TGTGCCAGCAGGGCTCCGGGACAGGGATTAGCGGGTAGCACAGATACGCAGTATTTT
TRBV11-2	once	TRBD2	TRBJ2-7	14	CASSAKAGGHEQYF	TGTGCCAGCAGCGCTAAGGCGGGAGGGCACGAGCAGTACTTC
TRBV5-1	.	.	TRBJ2-6	16	CASSTGLISGANVLTF	TGCGCCAGCAGCACTGGACTAATCTCTGGGGCCAACGTCCTGACTTTC
TRBV2	.	.	TRBJ2-3	18	CARQDTERTPKLTDTQYF	TGTGCCAGACAAGATACAGAACGAACCCCAAAACTCACAGATACGCAGTATTTT
TRBV5-4	once	TRBD2	TRBJ2-7	14	CASSLAAGVYEQYF	TGTGCCAGCAGCTTGGCGGCGGGAGTTTACGAGCAGTACTTC
TRBV28	few	.	TRBJ1-2	15	CASSSPEGAQYGYTF	TGTGCCAGCAGTTCCCCGGAAGGGGCACAGTATGGCTACACCTTC
TRBV6-5	few	.	TRBJ1-2	13	CASSTGWARGYTF	TGTGCCAGCAGTACAGGGTGGGCTAGGGGCTACACCTTC
TRBV6-5	.	TRBD1	TRBJ1-2	14	CASTPYRGRFGYTF	TGTGCCAGCACTCCTTATAGGGGGCGGTTTGGCTACACCTTC
TRBV7-9	.	.	TRBJ1-1	13	CASSLGGNLEAFF	TGTGCCAGCAGCTTAGGAGGTAATCTTGAAGCTTTCTTT
TRBV29-1	once	TRBD1	TRBJ2-3	15	CSVRGPGQVTDTQYF	TGCAGCGTCCGCGGACCGGGACAGGTCACAGATACGCAGTATTTT
TRBV2	few	TRBD1	TRBJ2-7	13	CASETGATYEQYF	TGTGCCAGTGAGACAGGGGCAACCTACGAGCAGTACTTC
TRBV30	.	TRBD1	TRBJ1-2	12	CAWVAGGYGYTF	TGTGCCTGGGTAGCAGGGGGCTATGGCTACACCTTC
TRBV7-2	.	.	TRBJ1-2	13	CASSSTGNYGYTF	TGTGCCAGCAGCTCCACAGGGAACTATGGCTACACCTTC
TRBV2	.	TRBD2	TRBJ2-3	15	CASTERRGAADTQYF	TGTGCCAGCACCGAGCGGCGGGGGGCCGCAGATACGCAGTATTTT
TRBV4-1	few	TRBD2	TRBJ2-3	16	CASSQEGLASTDTQYF	TGCGCCAGCAGCCAAGAGGGACTAGCGAGCACAGATACGCAGTATTTT
TRBV7-8	.	TRBD1	TRBJ1-2	17	CASRVRRDRGDPYGYTF	TGTGCCAGCAGGGTACGGAGGGACAGGGGTGACCCCTATGGCTACACCTTC
TRBV11-2	.	TRBD2	TRBJ2-1	15	CASSSRLAGGNEQFF	TGTGCCAGCAGCTCAAGACTAGCGGGGGGGAATGAGCAGTTCTTC
TRBV12-5	once	TRBD2	TRBJ2-1	19	CASGPGLAGGVHRADEQFF	TGTGCTAGTGGTCCGGGACTAGCGGGGGGGGTGCACCGGGCTGATGAGCAGTTCTTC
TRBV5-3	.	TRBD2	TRBJ2-3	17	CARSLVASGGATDTQYF	TGTGCCAGAAGCTTGGTTGCTAGCGGGGGGGCCACAGATACGCAGTATTTT
TRBV2	.	TRBD2	TRBJ2-3	14	CAAQRGGATDTQYF	TGTGCCGCCCAGCGCGGGGGGGCTACAGATACGCAGTATTTT
TRBV11-1	.	.	TRBJ1-1	14	CASSSGGGYTEAFF	TGTGCCAGCAGCTCGGGGGGAGGGTACACTGAAGCTTTCTTT
TRBV29-1	.	.	TRBJ1-1	12	CSVESRGTEAFF	TGCAGCGTTGAAAGCCGGGGCACTGAAGCTTTCTTT
TRBV29-1	.	TRBD1	TRBJ1-2	16	CSVGPERGHKAYGYTF	TGCAGCGTTGGGCCCGAAAGGGGGCACAAAGCCTATGGCTACACCTTC
TRBV2	.	TRBD1	TRBJ2-2	17	CASGLGTGGVGTGELFF	TGTGCCAGCGGTTTAGGGACAGGGGGCGTTGGCACCGGGGAGCTGTTTTTT
TRBV7-7	once	TRBD2	TRBJ2-7	15	CASSPRLAGAYEQYF	TGTGCCAGCAGCCCCAGACTAGCGGGAGCCTACGAGCAGTACTTC
TRBV7-2	.	.	TRBJ1-4	16	CASSLILGATNEKLFF	TGTGCCAGCAGTCTGATACTCGGTGCAACTAATGAAAAACTGTTTTTT
TRBV29-1	.	TRBD1	TRBJ1-2	13	CSAPRGQGHGYTF	TGCAGCGCGCCGAGGGGGCAGGGTCATGGCTACACCTTC
TRBV7-3	.	TRBD2	TRBJ2-7	15	CASSLSSGNSYEQYF	TGTGCCAGCAGCTTATCAAGCGGGAACTCCTACGAGCAGTACTTC
TRBV28	.	TRBD2	TRBJ2-5	16	CASSPILAGGQETQYF	TGTGCCAGCAGTCCAATACTAGCGGGGGGCCAAGAGACCCAGTACTTC
TRBV27	.	.	TRBJ1-5	16	CASSFGWGRGNQPQHF	TGTGCCAGCAGTTTCGGGTGGGGGCGTGGAAATCAGCCCCAGCATTTT